The 6 T cell receptor beta chains given below trace back to one sample, sequenced in a study of blood T cell repertoires in COVID-19. Generated by immunoSEQ multiplex PCR, the TCRdb table keeps only in-frame clones and is missing some. The table has 60,000 to 85,000 clones, 70% to 80% seen once. Sequencing was performed on peripheral blood. The source is a human donor in a cohort sampled during active COVID-19.

This chain uses TRBV19 with TRBJ1-4; tentative D call: TRBD1 (5 bases). CDR1 is LNHDA and CDR2 is SQIVND in the germline V gene (reference sequence). V was shortened by 10 bases and J by 6 bases, with 18 bases between the two germline ends. This CDR3 contains 14 residues. The CDR3 loop is CATKPGTGDEKLFF. The CDR3 nucleotides read TGTGCCACAAAACCCGGGACGGGGGATGAAAAACTGTTTTTT.

This chain joins TRBV14 and TRBJ2-7, with D possibly matching TRBD1 (5 bases). The CDR3 consists of 16 residues. Looked up from germline, CDR1 is SGHDN and CDR2 is FVKESK. V lost 0 bases and J lost 7, with 19 bases in between. The CDR3 sequence: CASSQDSWTRGGEQYF. Written as DNA, the CDR3 is TGTGCCAGCAGCCAAGATTCCTGGACACGAGGTGGGGAGCAGTACTTC.

The V gene is TRBV5-5, the J gene TRBJ2-5, with TRBD2 identical over 7 bases. Germline V lookup: CDR1 SGHKS, CDR2 YYEKEE (reference sequence). CDR3 length equals 18 residues. Losses at the gene ends were 0 bases for V and 0 bases for J; bases not matched to a gene: 11. The CDR3 bases are TGTGCCAGCAGCTTGGAGGGTTATGGTAGCGGGTACCAAGAGACCCAGTACTTC. Amino acid sequence: CASSLEGYGSGYQETQYF.

The chain has TRBV19 and TRBJ1-6; no clear D gene. This CDR3 is built from 14 residues. The germline V gene encodes CDR1 LNHDA and CDR2 SQIVND (reference sequence). V was trimmed by 0 bases and J by 9 bases, leaving 9 bases between them. As DNA, the CDR3 is TGTGCCAGTAGTATAGACGGCGGCGGTTCACCCCTCCACTTT. This encodes CASSIDGGGSPLHF.

This chain links TRBV3-1 (or the pseudogene TRBV3-2) with TRBJ2-7, with 8 bases that match TRBD2. J lost 6 bases, V lost 4 bases, and 5 bases had no gene match. This CDR3 spans 13 amino acids. CDR1 is LGHDT, CDR2 YNNKEL, per germline (reference sequence). CDR3: CASSLGLALEQYF. The CDR3 bases are TGTGCCAGCAGCCTCGGACTAGCCCTCGAGCAGTACTTC.

The chain has TRBV15 and TRBJ2-7; 15 bases are a match to TRBD2. This CDR3 has 18 residues. Germline V lookup: CDR1 LNHNV, CDR2 YYDKDF (reference sequence). V was pared by 3 bases and J by 6 bases, with 12 bases of the junction left unmatched. CDR3 protein: CATSRGTSGRITVREQYF. The CDR3 region has the DNA TGTGCCACCAGCAGGGGGACTAGCGGGAGGATTACCGTACGCGAGCAGTACTTC.